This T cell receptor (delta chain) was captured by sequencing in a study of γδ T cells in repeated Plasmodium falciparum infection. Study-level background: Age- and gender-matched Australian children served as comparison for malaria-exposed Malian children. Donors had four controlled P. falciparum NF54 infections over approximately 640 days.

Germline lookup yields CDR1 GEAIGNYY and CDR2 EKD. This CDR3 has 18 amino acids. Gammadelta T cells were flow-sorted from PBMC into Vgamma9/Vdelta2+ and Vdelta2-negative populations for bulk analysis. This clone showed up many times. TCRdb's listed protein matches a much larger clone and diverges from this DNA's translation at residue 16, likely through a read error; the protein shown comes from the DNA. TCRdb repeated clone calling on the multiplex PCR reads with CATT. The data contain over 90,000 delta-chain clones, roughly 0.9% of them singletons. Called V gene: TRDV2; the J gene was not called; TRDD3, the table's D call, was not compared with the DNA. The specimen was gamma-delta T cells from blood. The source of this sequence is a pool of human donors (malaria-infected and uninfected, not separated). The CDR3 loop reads CACFPLENGGSVTDKPIF. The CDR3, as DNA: TGTGCCTGTTTTCCACTTGAGAATGGGGGATCAGTCACCGATAAACCCATCTTT.